The 9 T cell receptor beta chains reported below all come from one sample, sequenced in a study of OX40 agonist ivuxolimab in advanced cancers. TCRdb's table, derived via immunoSEQ multiplex PCR, lists solely in-frame clones and lacks some. The sample records 36,000 or so clones, around 73% being singletons. The sample was CD4+ or CD8+ T cells sorted from blood, taken in a trial of the OX40 agonist ivuxolimab. These receptors all come from an adult with an advanced solid tumor such as melanoma, head and neck, liver or kidney cancer.

V and J are TRBV7-2 and TRBJ2-7, with D tentatively TRBD1 (6 bases). CDR1 is SGHTA, CDR2 FQGNSA, per germline. CDR3 length: 15 amino acids. V lost 1 base and J 2 bases, leaving 12 bases between the germline ends. This chain's CDR3 is CASSLVRTETYEQYF. DNA for the CDR3: TGTGCCAGCAGCTTAGTTAGGACAGAAACCTACGAGCAGTACTTC.

This chain uses TRBV4-1 with TRBJ2-2, with TRBD1 identical over 7 bases. The CDR3 runs to 19 residues. V trimming: 0 bases; J trimming: 0 bases; junction bases outside the gene matches: 10. Per the germline V gene, CDR1 is MGHRA and CDR2 is YSYEKL. The CDR3 sequence: CASSQDPLGTASNTGELFF. The CDR3 coding sequence is TGCGCCAGCAGCCAAGACCCATTAGGGACAGCATCGAACACCGGGGAGCTGTTTTTT.

This clone appeared a few times. For the CDR3, the DNA is TGTGCCATCAGTGAAGGGGGGGCTAACTATGGCTACACCTTC. Amino acid sequence: CAISEGGANYGYTF. The genes are TRBV10-3 and TRBJ1-2, with D perhaps TRBD1 (6 bases). The germline V gene encodes CDR1 ENHRY and CDR2 SYGVKD. CDR3 length: 14 residues. The V and J ends lost 3 bases and 0 bases respectively, with 8 bases between them.

This clone was recorded once. The J gene is TRBJ2-1, the V gene TRBV7-2; D possibly corresponds to TRBD1 (6 bases). Germline V gene data show CDR1 as SGHTA and CDR2 as FQGNSA. This CDR3 is built from 15 residues. With 3 bases removed from V and 0 bases from J, the gap between germline ends came to 9 bases. CDR3: CASSFRGNSYNEQFF. CDR3 DNA sequence: TGTGCCAGCAGCTTTAGGGGGAACTCCTACAATGAGCAGTTCTTC.

The chain employs TRBV27 and TRBJ2-2; the D is unclear. V gave up 4 bases and J gave up 5 bases, with 14 bases separating them. Germline CDR1 reads MNHEY; CDR2 reads SMNVEV (reference sequence). The CDR3 runs 15 residues. The CDR3 sequence is CASSSRPGGTGELFF. Here the CDR3 DNA reads TGTGCCAGCAGTTCCCGGCCCGGTGGAACCGGGGAGCTGTTTTTT.

This chain links TRBV7-2 with TRBJ1-5; D not certain. CDR1 SGHTA and CDR2 FQGNSA come from the germline V gene. This CDR3 spans 14 amino acids. V lost 1 base and J lost 3, with 7 bases in between. The CDR3: CASSLGANNQPQHF. CDR3 DNA sequence: TGTGCCAGCAGCTTAGGGGCGAACAATCAGCCCCAGCATTTT.

This chain joins TRBV2 and TRBJ2-5; 7 nucleotides match TRBD1. V shed 6 bases, J shed 3 bases, and the junction held 10 bases outside the gene matches. CDR3 size: 15 residues. From germline, CDR1 is SNHLY and CDR2 FYNNEI. For the CDR3, the DNA is TGTGCCAGCAGCCCAGGCGTAGGGGGCAAAGAGACCCAGTACTTC. Translation gives CASSPGVGGKETQYF.

This chain connects TRBV4-1 to TRBJ1-1; no firm D call. The ends were cut back, 4 bases at V and 6 bases at J, with 12 bases in the middle. The CDR3 totals 13 residues. CDR1 is MGHRA, CDR2 YSYEKL, per germline. The CDR3 DNA sequence: TGCGCCAGCAGCCTAGGGCCGACGCCTGAAGCTTTCTTT. Translating it yields CASSLGPTPEAFF.

This clone appeared a few times. The CDR3, as DNA: TGTGCCTGGAGCGGGACAGAAATGAACACTGAAGCTTTCTTT. Translating it yields CAWSGTEMNTEAFF. The rearrangement joins TRBV30 to TRBJ1-1; 7 bases agree with TRBD1. CDR3 size: 14 residues. The V gene's germline CDR1 is GTSNPN and CDR2 SVGIG (reference sequence). V gave up 3 bases and J gave up 0 bases; unmatched junction bases: 4.